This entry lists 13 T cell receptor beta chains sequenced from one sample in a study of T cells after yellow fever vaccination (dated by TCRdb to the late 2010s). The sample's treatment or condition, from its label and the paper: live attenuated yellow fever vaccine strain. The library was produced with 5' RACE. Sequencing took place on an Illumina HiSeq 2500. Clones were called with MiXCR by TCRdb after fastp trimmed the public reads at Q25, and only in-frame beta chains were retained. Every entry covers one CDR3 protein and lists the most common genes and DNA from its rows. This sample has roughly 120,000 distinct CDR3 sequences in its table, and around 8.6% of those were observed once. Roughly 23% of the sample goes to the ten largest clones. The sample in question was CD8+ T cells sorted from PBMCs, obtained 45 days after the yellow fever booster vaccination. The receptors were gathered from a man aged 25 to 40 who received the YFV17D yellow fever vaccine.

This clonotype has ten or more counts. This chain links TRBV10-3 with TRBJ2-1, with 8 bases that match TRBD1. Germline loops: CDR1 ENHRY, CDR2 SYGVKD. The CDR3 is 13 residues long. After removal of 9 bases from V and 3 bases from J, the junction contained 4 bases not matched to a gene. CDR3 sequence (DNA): TGTGCCATACAGGGGGTACTCTACAATGAGCAGTTCTTC. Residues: CAIQGVLYNEQFF.

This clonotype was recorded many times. For the CDR3, the DNA is TGTGCCAGCAGCCCCCACCCAGGACTAGCGGCCTACGAGCAGTACTTC. Its protein product is CASSPHPGLAAYEQYF. The J gene is TRBJ2-7, the V gene TRBV7-2; 10 bases map to TRBD2. Germline trimming cut 5 bases from V and 2 bases from J; bases unmatched to any gene: 9. The CDR3 spans 16 residues. Germline assignment: CDR1 SGHTA and CDR2 FQGNSA. Supplemented by reference TRBV7-2 and TRBJ2-7, the full variable domain reads GAGVSQSPSNKVTEKGKDVELRCDPISGHTALYWYRQSLGQGLEFLIYFQGNSAPDKSGLPSDRFSAERTGGSVSTLTIQRTQQEDSAVYLCASSPHPGLAAYEQYFGPGTRLTVT.

The CDR3 DNA reads TGCGCCAGCAGCCCTACTAGCGGCCTCTCCTACGAGCAGTACTTC. Protein sequence: CASSPTSGLSYEQYF. The chain carries TRBV5-1 and TRBJ2-7; 8 nucleotides align to TRBD2. The junction had 6 bases not matched to a gene; V was cut back by 4 bases and J by 0 bases. Per germline, CDR1 SGHRS and CDR2 YFSETQ. The CDR3 runs to 15 residues.

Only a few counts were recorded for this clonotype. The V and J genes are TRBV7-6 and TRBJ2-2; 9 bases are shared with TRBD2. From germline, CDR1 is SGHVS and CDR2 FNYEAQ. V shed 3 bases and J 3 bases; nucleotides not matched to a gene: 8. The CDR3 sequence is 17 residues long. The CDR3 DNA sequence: TGTGCCAGCAGCTTCCCTATAGCGGGAGTCGACACCGGGGAGCTGTTTTTT. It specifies CASSFPIAGVDTGELFF. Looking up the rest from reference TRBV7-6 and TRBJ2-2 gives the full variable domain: GAGVSQSPRYKVTKRGQDVALRCDPISGHVSLYWYRQALGQGPEFLTYFNYEAQQDKSGLPNDRFSAERPEGSISTLTIQRTEQRDSAMYRCASSFPIAGVDTGELFFGEGSRLTVL.

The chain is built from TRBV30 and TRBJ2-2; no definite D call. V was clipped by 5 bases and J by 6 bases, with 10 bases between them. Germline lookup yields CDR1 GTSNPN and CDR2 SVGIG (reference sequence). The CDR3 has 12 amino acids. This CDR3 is CAWAELAGELFF. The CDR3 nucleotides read TGTGCCTGGGCTGAGCTGGCCGGGGAGCTGTTTTTT. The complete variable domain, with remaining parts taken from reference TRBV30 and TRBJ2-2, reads SQTIHQWPATLVQPVGSPLSLECTVEGTSNPNLYWYRQAAGRGLQLLFYSVGIGQISSEVPQNLSASRPQDRQFILSSKKLLLSDSGFYLCAWAELAGELFFGEGSRLTVL.

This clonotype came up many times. CDR3 DNA: TGTGCCACCAGCAGAGGAAGGGAGGGTTCCTACAATGAGCAGTTCTTC. As protein: CATSRGREGSYNEQFF. The gene calls are TRBV15 and TRBJ2-1; 7 nucleotides match TRBD2. CDR3 size: 16 residues. Germline V gene lookup returns CDR1 LNHNV and CDR2 YYDKDF (reference sequence). Trimming cost V 1 base and J 1 base; bases outside gene matches: 4.

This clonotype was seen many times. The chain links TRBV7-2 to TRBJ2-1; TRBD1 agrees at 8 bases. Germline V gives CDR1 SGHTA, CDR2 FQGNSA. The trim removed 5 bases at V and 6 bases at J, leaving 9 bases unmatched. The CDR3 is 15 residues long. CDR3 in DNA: TGTGCCAGCAGCATCTGGGACAGGACCCTCAATGAGCAGTTCTTC. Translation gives CASSIWDRTLNEQFF. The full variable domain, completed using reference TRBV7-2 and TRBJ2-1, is GAGVSQSPSNKVTEKGKDVELRCDPISGHTALYWYRQSLGQGLEFLIYFQGNSAPDKSGLPSDRFSAERTGGSVSTLTIQRTQQEDSAVYLCASSIWDRTLNEQFFGPGTRLTVL.

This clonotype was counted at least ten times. The DNA for the CDR3 is TGCAGTGCTAGAGATCGCCAGGTCTACAATGAGCAGTTCTTC. It yields the protein CSARDRQVYNEQFF. The chain joins TRBV20-1 to TRBJ2-1, with unresolved D. Germline CDR1 and CDR2: DFQATT and SNEGSKA (reference sequence). The V end lost 0 bases, the J end lost 3 bases, and 9 bases lay between the germline ends. CDR3 length equals 14 residues.

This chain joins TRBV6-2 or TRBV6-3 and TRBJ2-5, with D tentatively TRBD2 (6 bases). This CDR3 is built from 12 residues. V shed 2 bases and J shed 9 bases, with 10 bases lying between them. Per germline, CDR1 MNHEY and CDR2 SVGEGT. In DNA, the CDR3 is TGTGCCAGCAGTTACGGGGGGATGGCCCAGTACTTC. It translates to CASSYGGMAQYF.

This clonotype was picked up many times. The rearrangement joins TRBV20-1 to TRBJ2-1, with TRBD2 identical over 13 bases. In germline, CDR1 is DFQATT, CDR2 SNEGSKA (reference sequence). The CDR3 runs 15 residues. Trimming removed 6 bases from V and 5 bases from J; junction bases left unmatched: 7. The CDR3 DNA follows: TGCAGTGCGCCAACTAGCGGGAGGGGAGACAATGAGCAGTTCTTC. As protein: CSAPTSGRGDNEQFF.

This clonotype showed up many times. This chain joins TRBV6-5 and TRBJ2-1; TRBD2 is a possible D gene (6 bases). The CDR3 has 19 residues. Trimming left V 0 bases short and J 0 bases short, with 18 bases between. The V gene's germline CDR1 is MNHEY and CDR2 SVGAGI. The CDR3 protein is CASSYSRRGPARSYNEQFF. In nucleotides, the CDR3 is TGTGCCAGCAGTTACTCGAGGCGGGGACCCGCACGCTCCTACAATGAGCAGTTCTTC.

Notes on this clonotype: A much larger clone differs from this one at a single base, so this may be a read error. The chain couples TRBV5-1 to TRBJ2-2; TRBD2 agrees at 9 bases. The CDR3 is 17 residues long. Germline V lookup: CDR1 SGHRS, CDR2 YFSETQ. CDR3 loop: CATAWGMVAGVPGEVFF. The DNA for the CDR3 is TGCGCCACCGCATGGGGAATGGTAGCGGGAGTCCCCGGGGAGGTGTTTTTT.

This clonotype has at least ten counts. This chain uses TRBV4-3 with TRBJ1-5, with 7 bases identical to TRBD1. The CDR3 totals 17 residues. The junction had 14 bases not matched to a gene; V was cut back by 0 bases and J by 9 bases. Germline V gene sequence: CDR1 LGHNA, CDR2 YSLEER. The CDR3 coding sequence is TGCGCCAGCAGCCAAGATTCTACAGGGACAGTTGGTCTGCCCCAGCATTTT. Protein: CASSQDSTGTVGLPQHF.